This TCR beta chain was sequenced for a study of blood T cell repertoires in COVID-19. Per the study methods: Nucleated cell number was recorded as an estimate derived from reference gene primer amplification. Profiling relied on immunoSEQ multiplex PCR, and the TCRdb table lists in-frame clones only, not all of them. V and J calls and clone size are copied from that table; D and trimming were computed from the DNA. The repertoire holds 95,000 to 150,000 clones, with approximately 82% as singletons. Germline trimming cut 3 bases from V and 7 bases from J; bases unmatched to any gene: 4. The CDR3 spans 13 residues.

Sequenced material: peripheral blood. This chain uses TRBV12-3 or TRBV12-4 with TRBJ1-2; 8 bases agree with TRBD1. The receptor comes from an elderly man with active or convalescent COVID-19. The CDR3 loop reads CASSFRTGFGYTF. For the CDR3, the DNA is TGTGCCAGCAGTTTCAGGACAGGGTTTGGCTACACCTTC.